A selection of T cell receptor beta chains follows, all from one sample in a study of blood T cells in healthy people across ages. TCRdb reanalysed the 5' RACE reads using MiXCR and keeps one entry per CDR3 protein. The table records some 1.4 million distinct CDR3 sequences, 42% of them present only once. Source material: blood. The receptors come from a woman aged 18-29 years in good health. Each CDR3 is given with its conserved first and last residue. D genes are given only for firm matches. Expanded clones get a size class; other rows say once, few or many, or leave the size out.

J,length,size,V,D,DNA,CDR3
TRBJ2-1,16,.,TRBV25-1,TRBD2,TGTGCCAGCAGTGACCCCGGACTAGCGGGAGCAAGAGAGCAGTTCTTC,CASSDPGLAGAREQFF
TRBJ1-2,17,.,TRBV7-2,.,TGTGCCAGCAGCTTATCTTTTCGGTCACCGGAGAACTATGGCTACACCTTC,CASSLSFRSPENYGYTF
TRBJ2-7,13,few,TRBV12-3/TRBV12-4,.,TGTGCCAGCAGTTTACAGGGGGACTGGGAGCAGTACTTC,CASSLQGDWEQYF
TRBJ2-1,13,.,TRBV6-1,.,TGTGCCAGCAGCGAGGGAGTTTTACTCGAGCAGTTCTTC,CASSEGVLLEQFF
TRBJ2-1,12,few,TRBV7-9,.,TGTGCCAGCAGCTCCCAGACTGTTGAGCAGTTCTTC,CASSSQTVEQFF
TRBJ2-4,15,.,TRBV20-1,.,TGCAGTTTGGAACTAGGGGGATTTGCCAAAAACATTCAGTACTTC,CSLELGGFAKNIQYF
TRBJ2-7,15,.,TRBV30,TRBD2,TGTGCCTGGAAGGTCTGGTCTAGCGGGAGGTACGAGCAGTACTTC,CAWKVWSSGRYEQYF
TRBJ2-6,15,.,TRBV12-3/TRBV12-4,.,TGTGCCAGCAGCCCAACAGGGTTTGGGGCCAACGTCCTGACTTTC,CASSPTGFGANVLTF
TRBJ1-1,13,few,TRBV6-1,.,TGTGCCAGCAGTGTGGGGAAAGCTCCTGAAGCTTTCTTT,CASSVGKAPEAFF
TRBJ2-4,14,few,TRBV29-1,.,TGCAGCGTTCGGCTCCTACTAGCCAAAAACATTCAGTACTTC,CSVRLLLAKNIQYF
TRBJ2-2,15,.,TRBV11-2,.,TGTGCCAGCAGCCCGCTTAGCGCTAACACCGGGGAGCTGTTTTTT,CASSPLSANTGELFF
TRBJ1-6,15,.,TRBV11-2,.,TGTGCCAGTAAAAGGAGGGAATCCTATAATTCACCCCTCCACTTT,CASKRRESYNSPLHF
TRBJ2-1,13,many,TRBV7-9,TRBD2,TGTGCCAGCACTAGCGGGGCATCGAATGAGCAGTTCTTC,CASTSGASNEQFF
TRBJ1-1,14,many,TRBV6-6,.,TGTGCCAGCATCCCGCAGATACAGAACACTGAAGCTTTCTTT,CASIPQIQNTEAFF
TRBJ1-6,14,few,TRBV5-1,.,TGCGCCAGCAGCTTGAGTTCCGCTAATTCACCCCCCCACTTT,CASSLSSANSPPHF
TRBJ1-2,15,.,TRBV27,TRBD1,TGTGCCAGCAGCCCCAACCCGACAGGGAAAGCTGGCTACACCTTC,CASSPNPTGKAGYTF
TRBJ1-6,15,many,TRBV9,.,TGTGCCAGCAGCCCCCGGGACGAGGGTAATTCACCCCTCCACTTT,CASSPRDEGNSPLHF
TRBJ2-6,14,few,TRBV2,.,TGTGCCAGCATGGGGCCATCTGGGGCCAACGTCCTGACTTTC,CASMGPSGANVLTF
TRBJ2-3,12,few,TRBV7-2,.,TGTGCCAGCACCCTTGTGTGGGATACGCAGTATTTT,CASTLVWDTQYF
TRBJ2-1,17,.,TRBV20-1,TRBD2,TGCAGTGCTAGACCGGAACCGACCGGGACTAGCGTCTACGAGCAGTTCTTC,CSARPEPTGTSVYEQFF
TRBJ2-5,17,.,TRBV7-2,TRBD2,TGTGCCAGCAGCTTAGCTGGCGGGCTAGCGGGACGGGAGACCCAGTACTTC,CASSLAGGLAGRETQYF
TRBJ2-5,19,few,TRBV7-2,.,TGTGCCAGCAGCTTAGGTTCTTGGGGGGCTAGCTGGGTCGTGGAGACCCAGTACTTC,CASSLGSWGASWVVETQYF
TRBJ2-1,16,.,TRBV5-1,TRBD1,TGCGCCAGCAGCCCATGGACAGGGCGTCTCAACAATGAGCAGTTCTTC,CASSPWTGRLNNEQFF
TRBJ2-5,13,.,TRBV30,.,TGTGCCTGGAGTTACAGGGCTCCAGAGACCCAGTACTTC,CAWSYRAPETQYF
TRBJ1-2,14,.,TRBV6-1,TRBD1,TGTGCCAGCAGTGAAGGACAGGGGAACTATGACTACACCTTC,CASSEGQGNYDYTF
TRBJ1-2,17,.,TRBV14,TRBD1,TGTGCCAGCAGCCAGTCCCCGCAGGGGGGAACTAACTATGGCTACACCTTC,CASSQSPQGGTNYGYTF
TRBJ2-3,13,.,TRBV7-7,.,TGTGCTAGCAGTGGGCAAAACACAGAGACGCAGTATTTT,CASSGQNTETQYF
TRBJ2-1,16,.,TRBV20-1,.,TGCAGTGCTAGAGCACCCACAGGGGGGGGCAATTACGAGCAGTTCTTC,CSARAPTGGGNYEQFF
TRBJ1-2,15,few,TRBV12-3/TRBV12-4,TRBD1,TGTGCCAGCACCTCACAGGGGGCGGGGGGCTATGGCTACACCTTC,CASTSQGAGGYGYTF
TRBJ1-1,10,few,TRBV6-5,.,TGTGCCAGCACCGGCACTGAAGCTTTCTTT,CASTGTEAFF
TRBJ1-1,14,.,TRBV5-1,TRBD1,TGCGCCAGCAGCTCGGGACAGGAGGCCACTGAAGCTTTCTTT,CASSSGQEATEAFF
TRBJ2-5,15,.,TRBV20-1,.,TGCAGTGCTAGAGTAATCGTAGCGGAAGAAGAGACCCAGTACTTC,CSARVIVAEEETQYF
TRBJ1-4,11,many,TRBV10-1,.,TGCGCCAGCAACTCGAAGGAAAAACTGTTTTTT,CASNSKEKLFF
TRBJ2-7,13,few,TRBV12-3/TRBV12-4,.,TGTGCCAGCAGAACCGACAGGACCTACGAGCAGTACTTC,CASRTDRTYEQYF
TRBJ2-1,12,.,TRBV14,.,TGTGCCAGCAGCCATTACTACAATGAGCAGTTCTTC,CASSHYYNEQFF
TRBJ2-7,12,.,TRBV10-3,.,TGTGCCATCAGTGATTCGGGCGGGGAGCAGTACTTC,CAISDSGGEQYF
TRBJ2-7,14,.,TRBV27,.,TGTGCCAGCAGTTTTGGGGGAGCCCACTACGAGCAGTACTTC,CASSFGGAHYEQYF
TRBJ2-1,15,.,TRBV20-1,.,TGCAGTGCTAGAGATTTAGGGGGGCGAGACAATGAGCAGTTCTTC,CSARDLGGRDNEQFF
TRBJ2-7,13,.,TRBV5-1,TRBD2,TGCGCCAGCAGCTGGAGCGGGGGCGGCGAGCAGTACTTC,CASSWSGGGEQYF
TRBJ2-4,15,many,TRBV6-2/TRBV6-3,.,TGTGCCAGCAGTTATAGTACAGGGCGGAAAAACATTCAGTACTTC,CASSYSTGRKNIQYF
TRBJ2-1,15,.,TRBV15,TRBD2,TGTGCCACCAGCACCGGGAGGCTATCCTACAATGAGCAGTTCTTC,CATSTGRLSYNEQFF
TRBJ2-3,16,.,TRBV5-1,TRBD2,TGCGCCAGCAGCTTTCTTCGCGGGGGGATCACAGGTACGCAGTATTTT,CASSFLRGGITGTQYF
TRBJ2-3,15,many,TRBV6-5,TRBD2,TGTGCCAGCAGTTATAGCGGGGGGGGTACAGATACGCAGTATTTT,CASSYSGGGTDTQYF
TRBJ2-3,12,many,TRBV29-1,.,TGCAGCGTTGAGGAGAGCACAGATACGCAGTATTTT,CSVEESTDTQYF
TRBJ2-5,17,few,TRBV4-1,TRBD2,TGCGCCAGCAGCCAGAACCTCGGGACTAGTTCCCGTGGTGAGCAGTACTTC,CASSQNLGTSSRGEQYF
TRBJ2-7,20,.,TRBV4-1,TRBD1,TGCGCCAGCAGCCAAGGACGGACAGGGGGCTACCGGGTCCTCCTCAATGAGCAGTACTTC,CASSQGRTGGYRVLLNEQYF
TRBJ2-7,12,.,TRBV12-3/TRBV12-4,TRBD2,TGTGCCAGCAGTACAAGCGGGAGTGAGCAGTACTTC,CASSTSGSEQYF
TRBJ2-7,16,.,TRBV18,.,TGTGCCAGCTCACCACAGGGGGCGGGAGCTTACAATGAGCAGTACTTC,CASSPQGAGAYNEQYF
TRBJ1-1,15,.,TRBV9,.,TGTGCCAGCAGCGTGACGGGGGGTCGGAACACTGAAGCTTTCTTT,CASSVTGGRNTEAFF